This TCR beta chain came from a study of CD4+ T cells in melanoma. The V and J ends lost 2 bases and 4 bases respectively, with 16 bases between them. Germline assignment: CDR1 SGHRS and CDR2 YFSETQ. The CDR3 has 15 residues. Some clones are missing from TCRdb's copy, which holds only in-frame ones; the method was immunoSEQ multiplex PCR. The sample shows approximately 12,000 clones, about 67% of them seen only once. General study points: In melanoma, neoantigen-specific CD4+ T cells reportedly differed in differentiation state. A reported correlation linked neoantigen-specific CD4+ T cells to CD8+, macrophage and B cell function.

In the case of this clone: The target antigen is unknown.

The chain uses TRBV5-1 and TRBJ2-7; D may correspond to TRBD1 or TRBD2 (6 bases each). The receptor was isolated from a human donor with melanoma. Material: cells from a culture (not recorded whether cultured in vitro). The CDR3 loop is CASSLNGGRSYEQYF. CDR3 sequence (DNA): TGCGCCAGCAGCTTAAACGGGGGCCGCAGTTACGAGCAGTACTTC.